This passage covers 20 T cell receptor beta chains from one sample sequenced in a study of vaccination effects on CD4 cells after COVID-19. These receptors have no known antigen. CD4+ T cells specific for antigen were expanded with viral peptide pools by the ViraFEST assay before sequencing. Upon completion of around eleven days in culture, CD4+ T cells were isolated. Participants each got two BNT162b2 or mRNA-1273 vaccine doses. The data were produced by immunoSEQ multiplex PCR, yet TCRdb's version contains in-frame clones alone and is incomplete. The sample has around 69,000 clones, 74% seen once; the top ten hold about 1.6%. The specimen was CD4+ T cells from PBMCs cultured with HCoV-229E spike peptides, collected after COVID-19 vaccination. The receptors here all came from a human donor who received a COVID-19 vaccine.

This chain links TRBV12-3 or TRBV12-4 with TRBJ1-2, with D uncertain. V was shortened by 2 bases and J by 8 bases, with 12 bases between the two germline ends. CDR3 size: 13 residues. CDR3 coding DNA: TGTGCCAGCAGTTTAATCGGGTTACGCGGCTACACCTTC. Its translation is CASSLIGLRGYTF.

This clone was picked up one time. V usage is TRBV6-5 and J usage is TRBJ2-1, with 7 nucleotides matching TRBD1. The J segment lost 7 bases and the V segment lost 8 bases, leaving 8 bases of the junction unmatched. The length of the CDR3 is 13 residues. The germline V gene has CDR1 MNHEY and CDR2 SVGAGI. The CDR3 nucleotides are TGTGCCAGCGCGACAGGGTGGGTAAATGAGCAGTTCTTC. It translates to CASATGWVNEQFF.

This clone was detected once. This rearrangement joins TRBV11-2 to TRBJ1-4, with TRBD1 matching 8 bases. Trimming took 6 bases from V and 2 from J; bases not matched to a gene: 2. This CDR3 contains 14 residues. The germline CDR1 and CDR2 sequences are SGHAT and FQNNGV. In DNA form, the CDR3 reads TGTGCCAGCAGGGACAGGGCTACTAATGAAAAACTGTTTTTT. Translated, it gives CASRDRATNEKLFF.

CDR3 bases: TGTGCCACGGTTTCTACAGGCTCCGGGGCAGGTGGCTACACCTTC. It is translated as CATVSTGSGAGGYTF. The J gene is TRBJ1-2, the V gene TRBV6-5; perhaps TRBD1 as D (5 bases). Germline values: CDR1 MNHEY, CDR2 SVGAGI. CDR3 size: 15 residues. V lost 10 bases and J 7 bases, leaving 25 bases between the germline ends.

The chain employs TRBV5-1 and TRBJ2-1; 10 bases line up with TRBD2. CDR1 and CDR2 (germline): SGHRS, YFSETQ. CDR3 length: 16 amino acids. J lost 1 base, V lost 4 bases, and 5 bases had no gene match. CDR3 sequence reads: CASSRQRGGSYNEQFF. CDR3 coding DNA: TGCGCCAGCAGCCGACAGCGGGGGGGATCCTACAATGAGCAGTTCTTC. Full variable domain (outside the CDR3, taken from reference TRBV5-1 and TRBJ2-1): KAGVTQTPRYLIKTRGQQVTLSCSPISGHRSVSWYQQTPGQGLQFLFEYFSETQRNKGNFPGRFSGRQFSNSRSEMNVSTLELGDSALYLCASSRQRGGSYNEQFFGPGTRLTVL.

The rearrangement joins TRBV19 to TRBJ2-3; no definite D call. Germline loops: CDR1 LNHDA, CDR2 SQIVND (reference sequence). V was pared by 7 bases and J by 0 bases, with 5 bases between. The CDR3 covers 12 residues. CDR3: CASKSSTDTQYF. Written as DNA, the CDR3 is TGTGCCAGTAAGTCCAGCACAGATACGCAGTATTTT.

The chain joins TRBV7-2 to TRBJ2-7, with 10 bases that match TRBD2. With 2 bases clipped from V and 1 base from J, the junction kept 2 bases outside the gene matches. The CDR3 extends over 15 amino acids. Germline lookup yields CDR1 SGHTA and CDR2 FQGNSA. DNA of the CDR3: TGTGCCAGCAGCTTAACTAGCGGGGTATCCTACGAGCAGTACGTC. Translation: CASSLTSGVSYEQYV.

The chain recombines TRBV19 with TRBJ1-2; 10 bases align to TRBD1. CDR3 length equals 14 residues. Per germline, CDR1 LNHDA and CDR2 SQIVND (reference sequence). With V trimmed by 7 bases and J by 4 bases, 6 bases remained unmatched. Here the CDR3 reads CASTRTGGGYGYTF. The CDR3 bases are TGTGCCAGTACCCGGACAGGGGGTGGCTATGGCTACACCTTC.

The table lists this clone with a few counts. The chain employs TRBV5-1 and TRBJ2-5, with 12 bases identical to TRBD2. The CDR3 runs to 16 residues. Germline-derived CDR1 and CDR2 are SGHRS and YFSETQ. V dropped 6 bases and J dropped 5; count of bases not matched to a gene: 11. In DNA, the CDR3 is TGCGCCAGCACCCTCCAGACTAGCGGGGGACGGGAGACCCAGTACTTC. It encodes CASTLQTSGGRETQYF.

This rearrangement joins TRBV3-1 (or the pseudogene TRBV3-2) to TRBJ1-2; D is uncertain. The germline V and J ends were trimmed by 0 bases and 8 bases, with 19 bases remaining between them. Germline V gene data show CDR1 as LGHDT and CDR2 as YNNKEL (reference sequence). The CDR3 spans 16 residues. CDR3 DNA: TGTGCCAGCAGCCAAGATTGGCGGGCCCTGAGAGGGGGCTACACCTTC. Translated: CASSQDWRALRGGYTF.

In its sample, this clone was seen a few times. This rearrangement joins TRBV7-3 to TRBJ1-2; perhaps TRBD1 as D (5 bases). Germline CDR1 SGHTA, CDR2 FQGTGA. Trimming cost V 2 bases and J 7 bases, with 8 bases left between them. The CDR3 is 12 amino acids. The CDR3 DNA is TGTGCCAGCAGCTTAGGCGGGACTGGCTACACCTTC. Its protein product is CASSLGGTGYTF.

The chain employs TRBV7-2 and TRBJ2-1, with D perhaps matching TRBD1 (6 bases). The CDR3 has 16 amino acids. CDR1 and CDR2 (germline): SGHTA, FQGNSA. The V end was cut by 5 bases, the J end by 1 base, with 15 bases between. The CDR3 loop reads CASSQNRVGSYNEQFF. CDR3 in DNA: TGTGCCAGCAGCCAAAACAGGGTTGGGTCCTACAATGAGCAGTTCTTC.

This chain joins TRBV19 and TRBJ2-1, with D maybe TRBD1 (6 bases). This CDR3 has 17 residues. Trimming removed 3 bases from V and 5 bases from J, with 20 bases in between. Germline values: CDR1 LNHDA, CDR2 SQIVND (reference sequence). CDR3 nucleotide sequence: TGTGCCAGTAGTATGCCGACAGGCAGGGGTGATGACAATGAGCAGTTCTTC. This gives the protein CASSMPTGRGDDNEQFF.

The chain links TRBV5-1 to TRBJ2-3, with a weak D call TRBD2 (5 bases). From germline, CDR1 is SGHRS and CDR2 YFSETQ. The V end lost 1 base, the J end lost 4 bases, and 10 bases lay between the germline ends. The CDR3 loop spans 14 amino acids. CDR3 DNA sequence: TGCGCCAGCAGCTTGACGGGGAGTTCAGATACGCAGTATTTT. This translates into CASSLTGSSDTQYF. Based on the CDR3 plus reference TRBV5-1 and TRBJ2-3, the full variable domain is KAGVTQTPRYLIKTRGQQVTLSCSPISGHRSVSWYQQTPGQGLQFLFEYFSETQRNKGNFPGRFSGRQFSNSRSEMNVSTLELGDSALYLCASSLTGSSDTQYFGPGTRLTVL.

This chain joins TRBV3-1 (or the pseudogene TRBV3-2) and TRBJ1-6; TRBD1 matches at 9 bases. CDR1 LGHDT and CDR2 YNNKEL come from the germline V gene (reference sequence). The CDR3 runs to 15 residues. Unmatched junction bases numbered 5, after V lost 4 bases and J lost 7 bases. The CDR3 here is CASSRTGDGNSPLHF. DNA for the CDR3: TGTGCCAGCAGCCGGACAGGGGATGGGAATTCACCCCTCCACTTT.

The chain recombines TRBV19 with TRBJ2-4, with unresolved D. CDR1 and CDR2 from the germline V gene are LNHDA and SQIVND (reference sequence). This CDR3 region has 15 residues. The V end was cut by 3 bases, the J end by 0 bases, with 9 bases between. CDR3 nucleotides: TGTGCCAGTAGTATCGAAGTCTTAGCCAAAAACATTCAGTACTTC. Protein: CASSIEVLAKNIQYF.

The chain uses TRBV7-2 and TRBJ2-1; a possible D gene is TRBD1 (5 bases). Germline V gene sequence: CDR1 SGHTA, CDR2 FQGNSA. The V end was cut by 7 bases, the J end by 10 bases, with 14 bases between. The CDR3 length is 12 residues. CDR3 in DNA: TGTGCCAGCAAATATGGGGCGTACGAGCAGTTCTTC. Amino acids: CASKYGAYEQFF.

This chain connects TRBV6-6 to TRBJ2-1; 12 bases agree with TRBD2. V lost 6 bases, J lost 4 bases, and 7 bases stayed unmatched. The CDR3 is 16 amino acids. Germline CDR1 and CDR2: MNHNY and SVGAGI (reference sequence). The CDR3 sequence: CASSSRTSGVYNEQFF. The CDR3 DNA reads TGTGCCAGCAGCTCAAGGACTAGCGGGGTTTACAATGAGCAGTTCTTC.

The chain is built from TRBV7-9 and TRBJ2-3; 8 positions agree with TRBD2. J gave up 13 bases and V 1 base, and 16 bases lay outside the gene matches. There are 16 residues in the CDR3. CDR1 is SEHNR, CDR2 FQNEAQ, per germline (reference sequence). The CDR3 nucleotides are TGTGCCAGCAGCTTAGAGGCGGGGGGAAAAGGCCGAAAGGAGTATTTT. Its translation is CASSLEAGGKGRKEYF. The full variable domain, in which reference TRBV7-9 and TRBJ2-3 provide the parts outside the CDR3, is DTGVSQNPRHKITKRGQNVTFRCDPISEHNRLYWYRQTLGQGPEFLTYFQNEAQLEKSRLLSDRFSAERPKGSFSTLEIQRTEQGDSAMYLCASSLEAGGKGRKEYFGPGTRLTVL.

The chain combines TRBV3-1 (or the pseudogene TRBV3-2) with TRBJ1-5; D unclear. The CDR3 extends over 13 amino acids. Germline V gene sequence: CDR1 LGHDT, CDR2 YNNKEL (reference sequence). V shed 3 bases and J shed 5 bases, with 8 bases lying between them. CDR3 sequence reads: CASSHNIHQPQHF. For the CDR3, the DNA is TGTGCCAGCAGCCACAACATTCATCAGCCCCAGCATTTT.